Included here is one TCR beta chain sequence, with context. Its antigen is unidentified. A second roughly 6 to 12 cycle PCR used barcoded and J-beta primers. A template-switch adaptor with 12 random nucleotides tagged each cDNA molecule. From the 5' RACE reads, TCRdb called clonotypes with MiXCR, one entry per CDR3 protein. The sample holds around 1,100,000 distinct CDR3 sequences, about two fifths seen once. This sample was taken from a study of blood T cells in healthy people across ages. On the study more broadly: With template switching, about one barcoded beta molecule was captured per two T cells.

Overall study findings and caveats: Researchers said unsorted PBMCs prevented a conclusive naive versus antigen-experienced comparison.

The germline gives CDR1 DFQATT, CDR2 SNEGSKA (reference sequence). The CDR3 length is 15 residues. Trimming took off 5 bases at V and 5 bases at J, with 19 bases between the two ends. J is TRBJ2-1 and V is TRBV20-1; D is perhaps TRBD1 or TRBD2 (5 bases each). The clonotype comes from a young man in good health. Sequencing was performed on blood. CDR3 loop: CSARGPAERDNEQFF. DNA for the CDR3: TGCAGTGCTCGGGGCCCAGCGGAACGGGACAATGAGCAGTTCTTC.